This is a list of T cell receptor beta chains from one sample in a study of T-cell reconstitution after alpha-beta-depleted transplantation in children. Using its own MiXCR run on the PCR reads, TCRdb lists one record per CDR3 protein. The sample has about 500,000 distinct CDR3 sequences, about 33% seen once; the top ten hold around 2.5%. Material: PBMCs from the stem cell graft donor, obtained from the stem cell graft. These receptors were taken from a human donor who donated a stem cell graft to a child with aplastic anemia. The CDR3 runs from the conserved cysteine through the conserved F or W. The D gene is left open where the match is weak. Expanded clones are given a class, and other clones once, few, many or no size at all.

v_call,clone_size,j_call,d_call,cdr3_aa,cdr3_nt
TRBV4-2,few,TRBJ2-7,NA,CASSQESGAISYEQYF,TGTGCCAGCAGCCAAGAATCGGGGGCTATAAGCTACGAGCAGTACTTC
TRBV7-9,NA,TRBJ2-4,TRBD2,CASSLASGKAKNIQYF,TGTGCCAGCAGCTTAGCTAGCGGGAAAGCCAAAAACATTCAGTACTTC
TRBV6-2/TRBV6-3,NA,TRBJ2-1,TRBD2,CAISRGGSSYNEQFF,TGTGCCATCAGTCGCGGGGGAAGCTCCTACAATGAGCAGTTCTTC
TRBV3-1,NA,TRBJ2-3,TRBD2,CASSTHGLAGGPSQYF,TGTGCCAGCAGCACCCACGGACTAGCTGGCGGCCCTTCGCAGTATTTT
TRBV7-9,NA,TRBJ1-1,TRBD1,CASSLAYGTGRTEAFF,TGTGCCAGCAGCTTAGCCTACGGGACAGGGAGGACTGAAGCTTTCTTT
TRBV5-1,few,TRBJ2-7,NA,CASSLAPGTYEQYF,TGCGCCAGCAGCTTGGCCCCAGGGACCTACGAGCAGTACTTC
TRBV28,few,TRBJ2-7,TRBD1,CASSSPGQGSYEQYF,TGTGCCAGCAGTTCGCCGGGACAGGGGTCCTACGAGCAGTACTTC
TRBV14,once,TRBJ2-1,NA,CASSPDYSYNEQFF,TGTGCCAGCAGCCCGGACTATTCCTACAATGAGCAGTTCTTC
TRBV9,NA,TRBJ2-3,NA,CASSIRSGGGTDTQYF,TGTGCCAGCAGCATCCGGTCTGGAGGGGGCACAGATACGCAGTATTTT
TRBV20-1,few,TRBJ2-4,TRBD2,CSAFPHSGAKNIQYF,TGCAGTGCTTTCCCCCATAGCGGGGCCAAAAACATTCAGTACTTC
TRBV29-1,NA,TRBJ1-2,TRBD1,CSTGTVYGYTF,TGCAGCACCGGGACAGTCTATGGCTACACCTTC
TRBV6-5,NA,TRBJ2-1,NA,CASRRPQGSHEQFF,TGTGCCAGCAGAAGGCCACAGGGCTCCCATGAGCAGTTCTTC
TRBV27,NA,TRBJ1-3,TRBD1,CASRGTGGGNTIYF,TGTGCCAGTAGAGGGACAGGGGGCGGAAACACCATATATTTT
TRBV29-1,NA,TRBJ2-5,NA,CSVEEARVGETQYF,TGCAGCGTTGAAGAGGCAAGGGTAGGGGAGACCCAGTACTTC
TRBV7-3,few,TRBJ2-2,TRBD2,CASSFGGSGELFF,TGTGCCAGCAGCTTCGGCGGGAGCGGGGAGCTGTTTTTT
TRBV20-1,NA,TRBJ1-2,NA,CSAGPDSNYGYTF,TGCAGTGCTGGGCCGGACAGCAACTATGGCTACACCTTC
TRBV12-3/TRBV12-4,few,TRBJ2-7,NA,CASSLAQGMYF,TGTGCCAGCAGTTTAGCCCAAGGAATGTACTTC
TRBV18,few,TRBJ1-3,NA,CASSPDVAGGNTIYF,TGTGCCAGCTCACCAGATGTCGCAGGCGGAAACACCATATATTTT
TRBV30,few,TRBJ2-7,NA,CAWSVGTPYEQYF,TGTGCCTGGAGTGTGGGGACCCCATACGAGCAGTACTTC
TRBV5-1,NA,TRBJ2-3,NA,CASSSGRASTDTQYF,TGCGCCAGCAGCTCGGGGCGCGCGAGCACAGATACGCAGTATTTT
TRBV7-9,NA,TRBJ1-4,NA,CASSFLSGTTNEKLFF,TGTGCCAGCAGCTTTCTTTCGGGTACAACTAATGAAAAACTGTTTTTT
TRBV29-1,NA,TRBJ2-7,TRBD2,CSVEDVASGYEQYF,TGCAGCGTTGAAGACGTTGCTAGCGGCTACGAGCAGTACTTC
TRBV30,few,TRBJ1-2,TRBD1,CAARPGQGAPFYGYTF,TGTGCAGCGAGACCGGGACAGGGGGCGCCTTTTTATGGCTACACCTTC
TRBV9,few,TRBJ2-5,NA,CASSVGRGETQYF,TGTGCCAGCAGCGTCGGCAGGGGAGAGACCCAGTACTTC
TRBV6-1,few,TRBJ1-1,NA,CASSLLPRPNTEAFF,TGTGCCAGCAGTCTGCTACCCAGACCGAACACTGAAGCTTTCTTT
TRBV20-1,few,TRBJ1-1,TRBD1,CSARQGTEAFF,TGCAGTGCGCGACAGGGAACTGAAGCTTTCTTT
TRBV27,few,TRBJ2-3,TRBD1,CASSLMGQGFPDTQYF,TGTGCCAGCAGTTTAATGGGACAGGGGTTTCCAGATACGCAGTATTTT
TRBV30,many,TRBJ1-1,TRBD1,CARQGASEAFF,TGTGCCCGACAGGGAGCGAGTGAAGCTTTCTTT
TRBV6-2/TRBV6-3,few,TRBJ2-1,TRBD2,CASSSWISGGSYNEQFF,TGTGCCAGCAGTTCTTGGATATCGGGGGGCTCCTACAATGAGCAGTTCTTC
TRBV5-1,NA,TRBJ2-2,TRBD2,CASSGTSGSSGELFF,TGCGCCAGCAGCGGGACTAGCGGGAGTTCCGGGGAGCTGTTTTTT
TRBV10-3,few,TRBJ2-3,TRBD2,CAISIKLAGVEDTQYF,TGTGCCATCTCCATCAAACTAGCGGGAGTAGAAGATACGCAGTATTTT
TRBV18,many,TRBJ1-1,NA,CASSQQLNTEAFF,TGTGCCAGCTCACAACAGTTGAACACTGAAGCTTTCTTT
TRBV20-1,NA,TRBJ1-2,TRBD1,CSARRQGGGYTF,TGCAGTGCTAGACGACAGGGTGGCGGCTACACCTTC
TRBV5-4,few,TRBJ2-7,NA,CASSLKDYGYEQYF,TGTGCCAGCAGCTTGAAGGACTATGGCTACGAGCAGTACTTC
TRBV29-1,NA,TRBJ1-2,NA,CSGWGSGDNYGYTF,TGCAGCGGGTGGGGGTCAGGAGATAACTATGGCTACACCTTC
TRBV10-2,NA,TRBJ2-2,TRBD1,CASSVRTGNTGELFF,TGCGCCAGCAGTGTGAGGACAGGGAACACCGGGGAGCTGTTTTTT
TRBV6-2/TRBV6-3,few,TRBJ2-7,TRBD2,CASSNGLAGSYEQYF,TGTGCCAGCAGCAACGGACTAGCGGGATCGTACGAGCAGTACTTC
TRBV4-2,few,TRBJ1-2,NA,CASSQDMVNYGYTF,TGTGCCAGCAGCCAAGATATGGTAAACTATGGCTACACCTTC
TRBV9,NA,TRBJ2-6,TRBD2,CASSPRTSGFNSGANVLTF,TGTGCCAGCAGCCCGCGGACTAGCGGGTTTAATTCTGGGGCCAACGTCCTGACTTTC
TRBV12-3/TRBV12-4,NA,TRBJ1-6,TRBD1,CASTMTGANSPLHF,TGTGCCAGCACCATGACAGGGGCAAATTCACCCCTCCACTTT
TRBV9,NA,TRBJ1-2,TRBD1,CASSENYGTAYGYTF,TGTGCCAGCAGCGAGAATTACGGGACAGCCTATGGCTACACCTTC
TRBV4-3,NA,TRBJ2-3,NA,CASSQDIFFSGQENTDTQYF,TGCGCCAGCAGCCAAGATATATTTTTTAGTGGGCAGGAGAACACAGATACGCAGTATTTT
TRBV7-3,few,TRBJ2-3,TRBD2,CASSLKVAGGITDTQYF,TGTGCCAGCAGCTTAAAGGTAGCGGGAGGAATCACAGATACGCAGTATTTT
TRBV7-8,NA,TRBJ1-4,NA,CASNSAGRGNEKLFF,TGTGCCAGCAACTCAGCGGGCAGGGGAAATGAAAAACTGTTTTTT
TRBV14,NA,TRBJ1-2,NA,CASSQEMMVLEGYTF,TGTGCCAGCAGCCAAGAAATGATGGTTTTGGAGGGCTACACCTTC
TRBV19,NA,TRBJ1-1,TRBD1,CASSVTGGTTEAFF,TGTGCCAGTAGTGTGACAGGGGGTACCACTGAAGCTTTCTTT
TRBV11-3,NA,TRBJ2-5,NA,CASSLNYQETQYF,TGTGCCAGCAGCTTAAACTATCAAGAGACCCAGTACTTC
TRBV7-9,NA,TRBJ1-2,NA,CASSLAEGSGYTF,TGTGCCAGCAGCTTAGCCGAAGGTAGTGGCTACACCTTC
TRBV5-4,NA,TRBJ2-2,NA,CASSPLAGTNTGELVF,TGTGCCAGCAGCCCACTTGCCGGAACCAACACCGGGGAGCTGGTTTTT
TRBV10-3,NA,TRBJ2-1,NA,CAISESTSSHEQFF,TGTGCCATCAGTGAGTCGACTAGTTCCCATGAGCAGTTCTTC
TRBV12-3/TRBV12-4,NA,TRBJ2-1,TRBD2,CASSPRTSGNEQFF,TGTGCCAGCAGTCCGCGGACTAGCGGGAATGAGCAGTTCTTC
TRBV24-1,NA,TRBJ2-3,TRBD2,CATGTSGSSVDTQYF,TGTGCCACTGGGACTAGCGGGAGTTCGGTAGATACGCAGTATTTT
TRBV29-1,NA,TRBJ2-1,NA,CSVAVAYNEQFF,TGCAGCGTTGCAGTTGCCTACAATGAGCAGTTCTTC
TRBV5-1,NA,TRBJ2-7,TRBD1,CASSLDPGTAAYEQYF,TGCGCCAGCAGCTTGGATCCCGGGACAGCAGCCTACGAGCAGTACTTC
TRBV14,NA,TRBJ1-2,NA,CASSQSRPPSHGYTF,TGTGCCAGCAGCCAAAGCAGGCCCCCATCTCATGGCTACACCTTC
TRBV12-3/TRBV12-4,few,TRBJ2-5,TRBD2,CASSQIPLVGTSGEQETQYF,TGTGCCAGCAGCCAGATCCCATTAGTCGGGACTAGCGGTGAACAAGAGACCCAGTACTTC
TRBV15,NA,TRBJ2-1,NA,CATSRDMIGRVSYNHEQFF,TGTGCCACCAGCAGAGATATGATAGGACGCGTATCCTACAACCATGAGCAGTTCTTC
TRBV7-6,NA,TRBJ2-7,TRBD2,CASSPGLAGRYEQYF,TGTGCCAGCAGCCCTGGACTAGCGGGGCGCTACGAGCAGTACTTC
TRBV29-1,NA,TRBJ1-1,NA,CSVAGSNEAFF,TGCAGCGTTGCAGGGAGCAATGAAGCTTTCTTT